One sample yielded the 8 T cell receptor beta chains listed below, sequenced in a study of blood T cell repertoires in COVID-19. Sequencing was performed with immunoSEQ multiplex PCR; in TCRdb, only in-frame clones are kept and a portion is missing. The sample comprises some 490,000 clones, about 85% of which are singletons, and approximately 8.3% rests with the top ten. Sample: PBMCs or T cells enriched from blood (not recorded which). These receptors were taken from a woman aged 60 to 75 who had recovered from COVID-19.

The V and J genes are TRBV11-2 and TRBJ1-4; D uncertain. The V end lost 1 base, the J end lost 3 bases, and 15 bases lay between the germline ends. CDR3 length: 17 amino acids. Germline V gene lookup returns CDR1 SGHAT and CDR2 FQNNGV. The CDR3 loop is CASSLVSRRPSNEKLFF. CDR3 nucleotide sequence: TGTGCCAGCAGCTTAGTCTCTAGACGGCCCTCTAATGAAAAACTGTTTTTT. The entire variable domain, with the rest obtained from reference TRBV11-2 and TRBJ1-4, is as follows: EAGVAQSPRYKIIEKRQSVAFWCNPISGHATLYWYQQILGQGPKLLIQFQNNGVVDDSQLPKDRFSAERLKGVDSTLKIQPAKLEDSAVYLCASSLVSRRPSNEKLFFGSGTQLSVL.

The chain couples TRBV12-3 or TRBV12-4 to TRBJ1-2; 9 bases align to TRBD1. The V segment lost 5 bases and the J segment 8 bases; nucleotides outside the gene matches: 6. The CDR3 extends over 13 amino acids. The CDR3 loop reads CASSLTGGTGYTF. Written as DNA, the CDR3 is TGTGCCAGCAGTCTTACAGGGGGCACGGGCTACACCTTC.

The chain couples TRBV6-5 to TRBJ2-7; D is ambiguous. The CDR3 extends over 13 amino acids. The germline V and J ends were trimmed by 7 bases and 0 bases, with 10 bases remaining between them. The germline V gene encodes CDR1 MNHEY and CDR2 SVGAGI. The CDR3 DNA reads TGTGCCAGCACTGGCCTCCCCTCCTACGAGCAGTACTTC. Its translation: CASTGLPSYEQYF.

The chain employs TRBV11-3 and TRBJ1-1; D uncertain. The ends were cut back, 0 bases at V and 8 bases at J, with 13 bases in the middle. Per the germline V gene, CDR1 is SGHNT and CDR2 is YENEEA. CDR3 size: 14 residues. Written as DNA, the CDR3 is TGTGCCAGCAGCTTAGACCGGACTACGACGGAAGCTTTCTTT. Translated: CASSLDRTTTEAFF.

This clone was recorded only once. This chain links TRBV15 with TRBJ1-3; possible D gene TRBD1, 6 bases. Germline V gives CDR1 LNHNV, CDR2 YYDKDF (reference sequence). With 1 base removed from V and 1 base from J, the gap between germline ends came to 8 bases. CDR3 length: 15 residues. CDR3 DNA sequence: TGTGCCACCAGCAGAGGAGGGGGTTCTGGAAACACCATATATTTT. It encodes CATSRGGGSGNTIYF.

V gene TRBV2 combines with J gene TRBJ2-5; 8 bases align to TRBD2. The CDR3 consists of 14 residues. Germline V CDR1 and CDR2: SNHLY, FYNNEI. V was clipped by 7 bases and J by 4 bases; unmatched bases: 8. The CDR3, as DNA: TGTGCCAGCATGGACGGGGGGGCCTTAGAGACCCAGTACTTC. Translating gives CASMDGGALETQYF.

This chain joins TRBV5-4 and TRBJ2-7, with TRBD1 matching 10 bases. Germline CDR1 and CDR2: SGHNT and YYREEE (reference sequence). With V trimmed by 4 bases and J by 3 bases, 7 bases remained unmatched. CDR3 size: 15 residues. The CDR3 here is CASSPGGQGGYEQYF. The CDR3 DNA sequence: TGTGCCAGCAGCCCAGGAGGACAGGGGGGCTACGAGCAGTACTTC.

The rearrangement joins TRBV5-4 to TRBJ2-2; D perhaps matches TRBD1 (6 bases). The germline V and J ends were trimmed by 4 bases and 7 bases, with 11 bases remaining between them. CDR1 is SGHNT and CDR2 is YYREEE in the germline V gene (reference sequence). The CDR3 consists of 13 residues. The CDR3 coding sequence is TGTGCCAGCAGCCCTGGACAGATCGGGGAGCTGTTTTTT. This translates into CASSPGQIGELFF.